This T cell receptor (beta chain) comes out of a study of control samples from healthy donors and cancer patients. TCRdb's copy holds only in-frame clones and misses some; the assay was immunoSEQ multiplex PCR. The table shows approximately 69,000 clones, with approximately 90% occurring only once. The CDR3 has 13 amino acids. Between the trimmed V and J ends, which lost 3 bases and 5 bases, there was a span of 8 bases. The TCR sequence derives from a man aged 60-69 years with colorectal cancer. The chain uses TRBV12-3 or TRBV12-4 and TRBJ2-4, with TRBD1 as a possible D gene (5 bases). Sequenced sample: PBMCs. The CDR3 DNA follows: TGTGCCAGCAGTTTGGGGCAGCAAAACATTCAGTACTTC. It specifies CASSLGQQNIQYF.